The rows below give T cell receptor beta chains drawn from one sample of a study of T cell responses to AZD1222 COVID-19 vaccine. Generated by immunoSEQ multiplex PCR, the TCRdb table keeps only in-frame clones and is missing some. The table records some 160,000 clones, roughly 93% of them present only once. Sequenced material: peripheral blood, taken on day 0 of AZD1222 vaccination. The receptors here all came from an adult in good health. Each CDR3 is given with its conserved first and last residue. D genes are given only for firm matches. Not all rows give a size; the values are once, few, many and, for expanded clones, a class.

v_gene: TRBV27; abundance: NA; d_gene: TRBD1; j_gene: TRBJ2-1; CDR3aa: CASIDQGAHNEQFF; CDR3nt: TGTGCCAGCATCGACCAGGGGGCCCACAATGAGCAGTTCTTC
v_gene: TRBV5-1; abundance: NA; d_gene: NA; j_gene: TRBJ1-3; CDR3aa: CASSLTLNSGNTIYF; CDR3nt: TGCGCCAGCAGTTTGACCCTGAACTCTGGAAACACCATATATTTT
v_gene: TRBV11-3; abundance: once; d_gene: TRBD1; j_gene: TRBJ1-6; CDR3aa: CASSFGTGDAYSPLHF; CDR3nt: TGTGCCAGCAGCTTTGGGACAGGCGATGCCTATTCACCCCTCCACTTT
v_gene: TRBV6-5; abundance: NA; d_gene: NA; j_gene: TRBJ1-5; CDR3aa: CASSPWGNGNQPQHF; CDR3nt: TGTGCCAGCAGTCCATGGGGGAACGGCAATCAGCCCCAGCATTTT
v_gene: TRBV11-3; abundance: NA; d_gene: NA; j_gene: TRBJ2-7; CDR3aa: CASSPRGYEQYF; CDR3nt: TGTGCCAGCAGCCCCAGAGGTTACGAGCAGTACTTC
v_gene: TRBV11-2; abundance: few; d_gene: NA; j_gene: TRBJ2-1; CDR3aa: CASSFKLLRDLDNEQFF; CDR3nt: TGTGCCAGCAGCTTCAAATTGCTCCGGGACTTAGACAATGAGCAGTTCTTC
v_gene: TRBV15; abundance: NA; d_gene: NA; j_gene: TRBJ2-5; CDR3aa: CATSRDGLRGETQYF; CDR3nt: TGTGCCACCAGCAGAGATGGGTTACGGGGGGAGACCCAGTACTTC
v_gene: TRBV2; abundance: NA; d_gene: TRBD1; j_gene: TRBJ1-2; CDR3aa: CASSGTANYGYTF; CDR3nt: TGTGCCAGCAGCGGGACAGCTAACTATGGCTACACCTTC
v_gene: TRBV10-3; abundance: few; d_gene: NA; j_gene: TRBJ1-1; CDR3aa: CAISEFSNTEAFF; CDR3nt: TGTGCCATCAGTGAGTTCAGTAACACTGAAGCTTTCTTT
v_gene: TRBV5-5; abundance: NA; d_gene: NA; j_gene: TRBJ1-5; CDR3aa: CASSFRENNQPQHF; CDR3nt: TGTGCCAGCAGCTTCCGGGAGAACAATCAGCCCCAGCATTTT
v_gene: TRBV11-3; abundance: NA; d_gene: NA; j_gene: TRBJ2-1; CDR3aa: CASSPGSYNEQFF; CDR3nt: TGTGCCAGCAGCCCAGGGAGTTACAATGAGCAGTTCTTC
v_gene: TRBV5-6; abundance: NA; d_gene: NA; j_gene: TRBJ1-1; CDR3aa: CASSQQQGTFRNTEAFF; CDR3nt: TGTGCCAGCAGCCAACAACAGGGTACCTTCCGGAACACTGAAGCTTTCTTT
v_gene: TRBV6-2/TRBV6-3; abundance: few; d_gene: NA; j_gene: TRBJ1-5; CDR3aa: CASSYGQTNQPQHF; CDR3nt: TGTGCCAGCAGTTACGGGCAGACTAATCAGCCCCAGCATTTT
v_gene: TRBV7-2; abundance: NA; d_gene: NA; j_gene: TRBJ1-2; CDR3aa: CASSWENTGSGYTF; CDR3nt: TGTGCCAGCAGCTGGGAAAATACCGGTAGTGGCTACACCTTC
v_gene: TRBV5-4; abundance: NA; d_gene: NA; j_gene: TRBJ2-1; CDR3aa: CASSLKYSYNEQFF; CDR3nt: TGTGCCAGCAGCTTGAAGTATTCCTACAATGAGCAGTTCTTC
v_gene: TRBV6-2/TRBV6-3; abundance: NA; d_gene: NA; j_gene: TRBJ1-3; CDR3aa: CASSSWASGNTIYF; CDR3nt: TGTGCCAGCAGTTCCTGGGCCTCTGGAAACACCATATATTTT
v_gene: TRBV10-3; abundance: NA; d_gene: TRBD2; j_gene: TRBJ2-1; CDR3aa: CAISEGLAGRNEQFF; CDR3nt: TGTGCCATCAGTGAAGGTCTAGCGGGGCGCAATGAGCAGTTCTTC
v_gene: TRBV5-1; abundance: NA; d_gene: NA; j_gene: TRBJ1-2; CDR3aa: CASSLQGAHTYGYTF; CDR3nt: TGCGCCAGCAGCTTGCAGGGAGCACATACCTATGGCTACACCTTC
v_gene: TRBV9; abundance: NA; d_gene: NA; j_gene: TRBJ1-1; CDR3aa: CASSPRAGNTEAFF; CDR3nt: TGTGCCAGCAGCCCCCGGGCCGGAAACACTGAAGCTTTCTTT
v_gene: TRBV2; abundance: NA; d_gene: NA; j_gene: TRBJ1-1; CDR3aa: CASSGPGGVTEAFF; CDR3nt: TGTGCCAGCTCCGGGCCGGGGGGCGTCACTGAAGCTTTCTTT
v_gene: TRBV7-2; abundance: NA; d_gene: TRBD2; j_gene: TRBJ2-7; CDR3aa: CASSLVSGGTNYEQYF; CDR3nt: TGTGCCAGCAGCTTAGTTAGCGGGGGTACTAACTACGAGCAGTACTTC
v_gene: TRBV6-5; abundance: NA; d_gene: NA; j_gene: TRBJ1-1; CDR3aa: CASSYTWSDKAFF; CDR3nt: TGTGCCAGCAGTTACACCTGGTCAGATAAAGCTTTCTTT
v_gene: TRBV15; abundance: NA; d_gene: NA; j_gene: TRBJ2-5; CDR3aa: CATSRATDLYQETQYF; CDR3nt: TGTGCCACCAGCAGAGCAACAGATTTGTACCAAGAGACCCAGTACTTC
v_gene: TRBV5-1; abundance: NA; d_gene: NA; j_gene: TRBJ1-5; CDR3aa: CASSLGADQPQHF; CDR3nt: TGCGCCAGCAGCTTGGGTGCAGACCAGCCCCAGCATTTT
v_gene: TRBV15; abundance: NA; d_gene: NA; j_gene: TRBJ2-1; CDR3aa: CATSREKRLGRNEQFF; CDR3nt: TGTGCCACCAGCAGAGAGAAGAGACTAGGGCGAAATGAGCAGTTCTTC
v_gene: TRBV19; abundance: NA; d_gene: NA; j_gene: TRBJ2-1; CDR3aa: CASSIPGVNEQFF; CDR3nt: TGTGCCAGTAGTATACCGGGGGTTAATGAGCAGTTCTTC
v_gene: TRBV10-1; abundance: few; d_gene: NA; j_gene: TRBJ1-1; CDR3aa: CASRAHPNTEAFF; CDR3nt: TGCGCCAGCAGGGCTCACCCGAACACTGAAGCTTTCTTT
v_gene: TRBV27; abundance: NA; d_gene: NA; j_gene: TRBJ2-5; CDR3aa: CASSFWETQYF; CDR3nt: TGTGCCAGCAGTTTCTGGGAGACCCAGTACTTC
v_gene: TRBV9; abundance: NA; d_gene: TRBD1; j_gene: TRBJ2-7; CDR3aa: CASSVAGAGQGRNYEQYF; CDR3nt: TGTGCCAGCAGCGTAGCTGGAGCGGGACAGGGAAGGAACTACGAGCAGTACTTC
v_gene: TRBV5-4; abundance: NA; d_gene: NA; j_gene: TRBJ1-4; CDR3aa: CASSLGVGGSLFF; CDR3nt: TGTGCCAGCAGCTTGGGGGTTGGGGGTTCACTGTTTTTT
v_gene: TRBV5-6; abundance: NA; d_gene: NA; j_gene: TRBJ2-3; CDR3aa: CASSAGPRMDTQYF; CDR3nt: TGTGCCAGCAGCGCGGGACCGCGGATGGATACGCAGTATTTT
v_gene: TRBV12-5; abundance: NA; d_gene: NA; j_gene: TRBJ1-5; CDR3aa: CASGWAPGRGDFIQPQHF; CDR3nt: TGTGCTAGTGGTTGGGCCCCAGGACGAGGGGATTTTATACAGCCCCAGCATTTT
v_gene: TRBV6-5; abundance: NA; d_gene: NA; j_gene: TRBJ2-1; CDR3aa: CASSYIRGSYNEQFF; CDR3nt: TGTGCCAGCAGTTATATTCGGGGCTCCTACAATGAGCAGTTCTTC
v_gene: TRBV5-4; abundance: NA; d_gene: NA; j_gene: TRBJ1-4; CDR3aa: CASSIQGRVEKLFF; CDR3nt: TGTGCCAGCAGCATACAGGGTCGGGTTGAAAAACTGTTTTTT
v_gene: TRBV4-2; abundance: NA; d_gene: TRBD1; j_gene: TRBJ1-5; CDR3aa: CASSQNLRRGTGTVGGNQPQHF; CDR3nt: TGTGCCAGCAGCCAGAACTTACGCAGGGGGACAGGGACCGTTGGGGGCAATCAGCCCCAGCATTTT
v_gene: TRBV12-3/TRBV12-4; abundance: once; d_gene: NA; j_gene: TRBJ1-5; CDR3aa: CASSGDTDQPQHF; CDR3nt: TGTGCCAGCAGTGGGGACACGGATCAGCCCCAGCATTTT
v_gene: TRBV5-1; abundance: NA; d_gene: NA; j_gene: TRBJ2-3; CDR3aa: CASSTDGSTDTQYF; CDR3nt: TGCGCCAGCAGCACAGACGGGAGCACAGATACGCAGTATTTT
v_gene: TRBV6-6; abundance: NA; d_gene: NA; j_gene: TRBJ2-7; CDR3aa: CASSYDSSSSYEQYF; CDR3nt: TGTGCCAGCAGTTACGACAGTTCAAGCTCCTACGAGCAGTACTTC
v_gene: TRBV28; abundance: NA; d_gene: TRBD1; j_gene: TRBJ2-7; CDR3aa: CASGGRGLAIYEQYF; CDR3nt: TGTGCCAGCGGGGGAAGGGGGCTAGCAATCTACGAGCAGTACTTC
v_gene: TRBV18; abundance: NA; d_gene: NA; j_gene: TRBJ1-1; CDR3aa: CASSPREAEAFF; CDR3nt: TGTGCCAGCTCACCGCGGGAAGCTGAAGCTTTCTTT
v_gene: TRBV9; abundance: few; d_gene: NA; j_gene: TRBJ1-2; CDR3aa: CASSPSQGANYGYTF; CDR3nt: TGTGCCAGCAGCCCAAGCCAGGGAGCTAACTATGGCTACACCTTC
v_gene: TRBV27; abundance: NA; d_gene: NA; j_gene: TRBJ1-2; CDR3aa: CASSFLGDKLNYGYTF; CDR3nt: TGTGCCAGCAGTTTTTTAGGGGACAAATTAAACTATGGCTACACCTTC
v_gene: TRBV2; abundance: NA; d_gene: NA; j_gene: TRBJ1-2; CDR3aa: CASSEGGALPLNYGYTF; CDR3nt: TGTGCCAGCAGTGAAGGGGGGGCCCTACCCCTTAACTATGGCTACACCTTC
v_gene: TRBV9; abundance: NA; d_gene: NA; j_gene: TRBJ1-1; CDR3aa: CASSAPRTKPWDTEAFF; CDR3nt: TGTGCCAGCAGCGCCCCTAGGACGAAGCCCTGGGACACTGAAGCTTTCTTT
v_gene: TRBV4-1; abundance: NA; d_gene: NA; j_gene: TRBJ1-4; CDR3aa: CASSQVFLEKLFF; CDR3nt: TGCGCCAGCAGCCAGGTATTCCTCGAAAAACTGTTTTTT
v_gene: TRBV2; abundance: NA; d_gene: TRBD1; j_gene: TRBJ2-7; CDR3aa: CASSGQGTYEQYF; CDR3nt: TGTGCCAGCTCAGGACAGGGGACCTACGAGCAGTACTTC
v_gene: TRBV19; abundance: NA; d_gene: NA; j_gene: TRBJ1-3; CDR3aa: CASSRTSPSSGNTIYF; CDR3nt: TGTGCCAGTAGTAGAACCTCACCGAGCTCTGGAAACACCATATATTTT
v_gene: TRBV19; abundance: NA; d_gene: TRBD1; j_gene: TRBJ1-6; CDR3aa: CASSHRDRVLTPLHF; CDR3nt: TGTGCCAGTAGTCATAGGGACAGGGTTTTGACACCCCTCCACTTT
v_gene: TRBV11-2; abundance: NA; d_gene: NA; j_gene: TRBJ1-2; CDR3aa: CASRRPGEGYTF; CDR3nt: TGTGCCAGCAGGCGACCAGGGGAGGGCTACACCTTC
v_gene: TRBV14; abundance: NA; d_gene: NA; j_gene: TRBJ1-1; CDR3aa: CASSPLATGTEAFF; CDR3nt: TGTGCCAGCAGCCCCCTCGCGACGGGCACTGAAGCTTTCTTT
v_gene: TRBV2; abundance: NA; d_gene: NA; j_gene: TRBJ2-2; CDR3aa: CASTIEKTGELFF; CDR3nt: TGTGCCAGCACCATCGAGAAAACCGGGGAGCTGTTTTTT